This entry concerns a single T cell receptor (beta chain). Authors' processing steps: Amplification from reference gene primers served as the basis for estimated nucleated cell counts. The assay was immunoSEQ multiplex PCR, and TCRdb's table has in-frame clones only and misses some. That table is the source of V, J and clone size, and D and trimming were worked out from the DNA. The sample records over 130,000 clones, roughly 81% being singletons. Germline V gene data show CDR1 as SGHRS and CDR2 as YFSETQ. There are 15 residues in the CDR3. The germline V and J ends were trimmed by 0 bases and 5 bases, with 12 bases remaining between them. The data originate from a study of blood T cell repertoires in COVID-19. Across the whole study: COVID-19 samples collected from the United States, Italy and Spain covered acute and convalescent phases. From T cells, B-cell-depleted T cells, or PBMCs came the material, which was cDNA or gDNA.

The sequenced sample consisted of peripheral blood. This sequence originates from a woman aged 50 to 60 with active or convalescent COVID-19. The chain is built from TRBV5-1 and TRBJ2-1; D is perhaps TRBD1 (5 bases). In DNA form, the CDR3 reads TGCGCCAGCAGCTTGGAGGGGCTATACCACAATGAGCAGTTCTTC. Residues: CASSLEGLYHNEQFF.